Reported below is one T cell receptor (beta chain). The sample is drawn from a study of control samples from healthy donors and cancer patients. Method: immunoSEQ multiplex PCR; TCRdb's copy keeps in-frame clones and lacks some. This sample has about 190,000 clones, with around 90% found just once. Germline loops: CDR1 MNHNY, CDR2 SVGAGI (reference sequence). V lost 4 bases and J lost 6, with 12 bases in between. The CDR3 contains 13 residues. The source of this sequence is a young man in good health. Sequencing used blood. The chain uses TRBV6-6 and TRBJ1-2, with D possibly TRBD1 on 6 matching bases. The CDR3, as DNA: TGTGCCAGCAGTTTCAGGGCAGGGGATGGCTACACCTTC. This encodes CASSFRAGDGYTF.